This T cell receptor beta chain was identified in a study of blood T cell repertoires in COVID-19. Whole-study context: Material from acute and convalescent COVID-19 was sourced from the United States, Italy and Spain.

The method was immunoSEQ multiplex PCR; TCRdb's version includes in-frame clones alone and lacks a portion of them. The sample has approximately 500,000 clones, 88% seen once. Everyone who took part was about 18 to 90 years old, and they came from about two dozen US areas. CDR1 and CDR2 from the germline V gene are SGHNT and YENEEA. Losses at the gene ends were 3 bases for V and 4 bases for J; bases not matched to a gene: 5. This CDR3 has 14 residues. The receptor's source is a middle-aged woman who had recovered from COVID-19. The V call is TRBV11-3, the J call TRBJ2-7; 8 bases line up with TRBD2. The sequenced material came from PBMCs or T cells enriched from blood (not recorded which). The CDR3, as DNA: TGTGCCAGCAGCTTTTCGGGAGGGCCTTACGAGCAGTACTTC. As protein: CASSFSGGPYEQYF.